Each of the 19 T cell receptor beta chains below was sequenced from the same sample in a study of CD8+ T cells in alopecia areata. RNA was extracted and reverse transcribed into cDNA as the sequencing template. The method was immunoSEQ multiplex PCR; TCRdb's version includes in-frame clones alone and lacks a portion of them. The sample lists fewer than 20,000 clones, more than 50% occurring once. Patients with alopecia areata provided lesional scalp punch biopsies as well as peripheral blood. The material sequenced was skin. The receptors were sampled from a human donor with alopecia areata.

Here the CDR3 reads CASSRQGSGYTF. The CDR3, as DNA: TGTGCCAGCAGCCGACAGGGATCCGGCTACACCTTC. The gene calls are TRBV28 and TRBJ1-2, with 7 bases identical to TRBD1. The V and J ends lost 6 bases and 8 bases, in that order; junction bases with no gene match: 6. The CDR3 extends over 12 amino acids. Germline V gene lookup returns CDR1 MDHEN and CDR2 SYDVKM.

The rearrangement joins TRBV6-5 to TRBJ2-1; 10 bases are a match to TRBD1. Trimming took 6 bases from V and 4 from J; bases not matched to a gene: 6. Germline loops: CDR1 MNHEY, CDR2 SVGAGI. The CDR3 loop spans 15 amino acids. This CDR3 is CASSRRGQGYNEQFF. CDR3 in DNA: TGTGCCAGCAGCCGAAGGGGACAGGGGTACAATGAGCAGTTCTTC.

The CDR3 coding sequence is TGTGCCAGCTACCCCGGGAACCCCCAAGAGACCCAGTACTTC. Residues: CASYPGNPQETQYF. V is TRBV28 and J is TRBJ2-5; D might be TRBD2 (5 bases). The CDR3 covers 14 residues. The V gene's germline CDR1 is MDHEN and CDR2 SYDVKM. Trimming removed 8 bases at V and 1 base at J, with 14 bases between. The full variable domain, with the rest looked up from reference TRBV28 and TRBJ2-5, is DVKVTQSSRYLVKRTGEKVFLECVQDMDHENMFWYRQDPGLGLRLIYFSYDVKMKEKGDIPEGYSVSREKKERFSLILESASTNQTSMYLCASYPGNPQETQYFGPGTRLLVL.

The chain employs TRBV5-4 and TRBJ2-7; no definite D call. The germline V gene encodes CDR1 SGHNT and CDR2 YYREEE (reference sequence). The CDR3 is 16 amino acids. Trimming took 0 bases from V and 2 from J, leaving 15 bases between them. CDR3 sequence (DNA): TGTGCCAGCAGCTTGGGCCCGGACGGATCGCCCTACGAGCAGTACTTC. Amino acid sequence: CASSLGPDGSPYEQYF.

This clone was counted only a few times. The chain couples TRBV7-2 to TRBJ2-1, with D perhaps matching TRBD1 or TRBD2 (5 bases each). From germline, CDR1 is SGHTA and CDR2 FQGNSA. V was trimmed by 5 bases and J by 4 bases, leaving 15 bases between them. CDR3 length: 15 residues. CDR3 sequence: CASSAPGPSYNEQFF. CDR3 in DNA: TGTGCCAGCAGCGCGCCGGGACCAAGTTACAATGAGCAGTTCTTC.

The genes are TRBV7-3 and TRBJ2-7, with D maybe TRBD2 (6 bases). The germline V gene has CDR1 SGHTA and CDR2 FQGTGA. The V and J ends lost 5 bases and 4 bases respectively, with 24 bases between them. The CDR3 is made up of 17 amino acids. The CDR3 region is CASSLKPRERGPYEQYF. The DNA for the CDR3 is TGTGCCAGCAGCCTAAAACCCCGGGAGCGAGGTCCGTACGAGCAGTACTTC.

A few counts support this clone. This rearrangement joins TRBV7-6 to TRBJ2-7, with 15 bases lining up with TRBD2. The ends lost 4 bases at V and 5 bases at J; junction bases unmatched: 3. The length of the CDR3 is 15 residues. Germline-derived CDR1 and CDR2 are SGHVS and FNYEAQ. CDR3 in DNA: TGTGCCAGCAGCTCCTGGACTAGCGGGAGGGACGAGCAGTACTTC. The encoded protein is CASSSWTSGRDEQYF.

A word on this clone: The junction departs from germline at one end; a sequencing error may be responsible. This chain uses TRBV27 with TRBJ2-7, with 7 bases lining up with TRBD1. The CDR3 sequence is 13 residues long. The germline CDR1 and CDR2 sequences are MNHEY and SMNVEV (reference sequence). CDR3: CASSLTPGTAEHF. For the CDR3, the DNA is TGTGCCAGCAGTTTAACCCCAGGGACAGCGGAACACTTC.

The chain carries TRBV25-1 and TRBJ1-4, with TRBD1 matching 9 bases. The CDR3 loop spans 16 amino acids. CDR1 is MGHDK, CDR2 SYGVNS, per germline. V shed 5 bases and J 8 bases; nucleotides not matched to a gene: 12. CDR3 in amino acids: CASSNTQGAIGEKLFF. CDR3 sequence (DNA): TGTGCCAGCAGTAATACACAGGGGGCGATCGGGGAAAAACTGTTTTTT.

The chain uses TRBV7-2 and TRBJ1-2, with D unresolved. The ends were cut back, 0 bases at V and 8 bases at J, with 10 bases in the middle. The length of the CDR3 is 13 residues. From germline, CDR1 is SGHTA and CDR2 FQGNSA. CDR3 region: CASSLAGGWGYTF. CDR3 sequence (DNA): TGTGCCAGCAGCTTAGCCGGAGGGTGGGGCTACACCTTC.

V gene TRBV7-9 combines with J gene TRBJ2-7; tentatively, D is TRBD1 (7 bases). CDR1 and CDR2 from the germline V gene are SEHNR and FQNEAQ (reference sequence). Trimming took 8 bases from V and 1 from J, leaving 12 bases between them. The CDR3 length is 13 residues. The CDR3 DNA reads as TGTGCCAGCGGGAGGACAGGTTCCTACGAGCAGTACTTC. Translating gives CASGRTGSYEQYF. Supplemented by reference TRBV7-9 and TRBJ2-7, the full variable domain reads DTGVSQNPRHKITKRGQNVTFRCDPISEHNRLYWYRQTLGQGPEFLTYFQNEAQLEKSRLLSDRFSAERPKGSFSTLEIQRTEQGDSAMYLCASGRTGSYEQYFGPGTRLTVT.

The chain joins TRBV10-3 to TRBJ1-1; TRBD1 matches at 9 bases. V trimming: 5 bases; J trimming: 11 bases; junction bases outside the gene matches: 12. The CDR3 runs to 14 residues. CDR1 ENHRY and CDR2 SYGVKD come from the germline V gene. CDR3: CAISRDRENLVAFF. In nucleotides, the CDR3 is TGTGCCATCAGTCGGGACAGGGAGAATCTCGTGGCTTTCTTT.

The rearrangement links TRBV7-6 to TRBJ2-7; possibly TRBD1 for D (5 bases). Germline V gives CDR1 SGHVS, CDR2 FNYEAQ. CDR3 size: 14 residues. V was cut by 4 bases and J by 2 bases, with 12 bases left in between. The CDR3 DNA reads TGTGCCAGCAGCTCCGGACATCAGACCTACGAGCAGTACTTC. This translates into CASSSGHQTYEQYF.

This chain uses TRBV19 with TRBJ2-7; D is perhaps TRBD1 (6 bases). Germline V CDR1 and CDR2: LNHDA, SQIVND (reference sequence). CDR3 length equals 13 residues. The ends were cut back, 5 bases at V and 3 bases at J, with 11 bases in the middle. The CDR3 sequence: CASSAGQNYEQYF. The CDR3 DNA sequence: TGTGCCAGTAGTGCCGGACAGAACTACGAGCAGTACTTC.

The V and J genes are TRBV6-5 and TRBJ2-1; D is possibly TRBD1 (5 bases). The CDR3 totals 12 residues. Germline lookup yields CDR1 MNHEY and CDR2 SVGAGI. Trimming shortened V by 9 bases and J by 6 bases, and 12 bases separated the two germline ends. The CDR3 DNA reads TGTGCCAGTAGGACGACAGTCAATGAGCAGTTCTTC. Its protein product is CASRTTVNEQFF.

This clone has a single count. This sequence joins TRBV9 and TRBJ1-6, with a tentative D call TRBD1 (5 bases). Deletions cut 2 bases from V and 9 bases from J, with 12 bases between. Germline V gene lookup returns CDR1 SGDLS and CDR2 YYNGEE. This CDR3 comprises 14 residues. CDR3 bases: TGTGCCAGCAGCGTCGAGGACGGGGGTTCACCCCTCCACTTT. It yields the protein CASSVEDGGSPLHF. Supplemented by reference TRBV9 and TRBJ1-6, the full variable domain reads DSGVTQTPKHLITATGQRVTLRCSPRSGDLSVYWYQQSLDQGLQFLIQYYNGEERAKGNILERFSAQQFPDLHSELNLSSLELGDSALYFCASSVEDGGSPLHFGNGTRLTVT.

A single count supports this clone. This rearrangement joins TRBV10-3 to TRBJ2-7; TRBD1 aligns across 7 bases. CDR1 ENHRY and CDR2 SYGVKD come from the germline V gene. The CDR3 has 15 residues. With 8 bases clipped from V and 4 bases from J, the junction kept 14 bases outside the gene matches. In DNA form, the CDR3 reads TGTGCCATCGCCGATGACAGGGTCAGATGGTACGAGCAGTACTTC. It codes for CAIADDRVRWYEQYF.

V is TRBV7-3 and J is TRBJ2-6; TRBD1 agrees at 8 bases. The CDR3 extends over 18 amino acids. V trimming: 4 bases; J trimming: 0 bases; junction bases outside the gene matches: 8. The germline gives CDR1 SGHTA, CDR2 FQGTGA. CDR3 protein: CASSSAGGLYSGANVLTF. CDR3 sequence (DNA): TGTGCCAGCAGCTCAGCAGGGGGCCTTTACTCTGGGGCCAACGTCCTGACTTTC.

The rearrangement uses TRBV7-3 and TRBJ2-1, with D unclear. CDR3 length equals 13 residues. Trimming removed 1 base from V and 6 bases from J, with 7 bases in between. Germline assignment: CDR1 SGHTA and CDR2 FQGTGA. CDR3 amino acids: CASSLNELNEQFF. In DNA, the CDR3 is TGTGCCAGCAGCTTAAATGAGCTCAATGAGCAGTTCTTC. The full variable domain, rest sourced from reference TRBV7-3 and TRBJ2-1, is GAGVSQTPSNKVTEKGKYVELRCDPISGHTALYWYRQSLGQGPEFLIYFQGTGAADDSGLPNDRFFAVRPEGSVSTLKIQRTERGDSAVYLCASSLNELNEQFFGPGTRLTVL.